These T cell receptor beta chains were read from a single sample in a study of blood T cell repertoires in COVID-19. The table came from immunoSEQ multiplex PCR; TCRdb's copy has only in-frame clones and leaves some out. The sample lists about 330,000 clones; 87% were seen once. Sequences were obtained from peripheral blood. Receptors originate from a man aged 25 to 40 with COVID-19, enrolled during active disease. Each CDR3 is given without its conserved first and last residue. Fields, in order: CDR3 protein, V gene, J gene.

CDR3 protein: AWDRGRLASGSLQETQY
V gene: TRBV30
J gene: TRBJ2-5

CDR3 protein: ASSILAGGVLRTGELF
V gene: TRBV19
J gene: TRBJ2-2

CDR3 protein: ASSPTGWMEDAEAF
V gene: TRBV27
J gene: TRBJ1-1

CDR3 protein: ASSLAAGGYQPQH
V gene: TRBV5-5
J gene: TRBJ1-5

CDR3 protein: ASSQGQGALGETQY
V gene: TRBV4-2
J gene: TRBJ2-5

CDR3 protein: ASSLRQGTNTEAF
V gene: TRBV7-2
J gene: TRBJ1-1

CDR3 protein: ASSLNKTAATNEKLF
V gene: TRBV7-3
J gene: TRBJ1-4

CDR3 protein: ASSPRSGANVLT
V gene: TRBV5-5
J gene: TRBJ2-6

CDR3 protein: ASSVREGNQPQH
V gene: TRBV2
J gene: TRBJ1-5

CDR3 protein: ASSLGGTRANYGYT
V gene: TRBV7-2
J gene: TRBJ1-2

CDR3 protein: ASTQRTGEMNEQF
V gene: TRBV19
J gene: TRBJ2-1

CDR3 protein: ASSIVTGGGIGNTIY
V gene: TRBV5-6
J gene: TRBJ1-3

CDR3 protein: ASSSRMTGGEGNSPLH
V gene: TRBV28
J gene: TRBJ1-6

CDR3 protein: ASSIISGTTDTGELF
V gene: TRBV9
J gene: TRBJ2-2

CDR3 protein: ASSQGDTIY
V gene: TRBV14
J gene: TRBJ1-3

CDR3 protein: SGDTTYNEQF
V gene: TRBV29-1
J gene: TRBJ2-1

CDR3 protein: ASSSPGQAYNEQF
V gene: TRBV7-2
J gene: TRBJ2-1

CDR3 protein: ASSLNGQVGTEAF
V gene: TRBV5-4
J gene: TRBJ1-1

CDR3 protein: ASSLSGGGPYNEQF
V gene: TRBV27
J gene: TRBJ2-1

CDR3 protein: ASSYLGDGRDYGYT
V gene: TRBV28
J gene: TRBJ1-2

CDR3 protein: ASSQDSSSNEKLF
V gene: TRBV4-3
J gene: TRBJ1-4

CDR3 protein: ASSFGTGMPEQY
V gene: TRBV5-6
J gene: TRBJ2-7

CDR3 protein: ASSPGLIYEQY
V gene: TRBV27
J gene: TRBJ2-7

CDR3 protein: ASSNPGLNYGYT
V gene: TRBV5-1
J gene: TRBJ1-2

CDR3 protein: ASIDKGRTEAF
V gene: TRBV19
J gene: TRBJ1-1

CDR3 protein: ASTIAENTEAF
V gene: TRBV6-5
J gene: TRBJ1-1

CDR3 protein: ASSQGTGDGYT
V gene: TRBV3-1/TRBV3-2
J gene: TRBJ1-2

CDR3 protein: ASSPQGVETQY
V gene: TRBV18
J gene: TRBJ2-5

CDR3 protein: ASSFVNLSGELF
V gene: TRBV7-8
J gene: TRBJ2-2

CDR3 protein: ASSLSQGRPYNEQF
V gene: TRBV27
J gene: TRBJ2-1

CDR3 protein: ASSLFITGNYGYT
V gene: TRBV7-9
J gene: TRBJ1-2

CDR3 protein: ASSVRDKITYEQY
V gene: TRBV5-1
J gene: TRBJ2-7

CDR3 protein: ASSYSGQGSETQY
V gene: TRBV6-5
J gene: TRBJ2-5

CDR3 protein: ASSLPVGQKGDEQY
V gene: TRBV7-3
J gene: TRBJ2-7

CDR3 protein: ASSHPGGQETQY
V gene: TRBV6-6
J gene: TRBJ2-5

CDR3 protein: ASSQSGQGMPQH
V gene: TRBV3-1/TRBV3-2
J gene: TRBJ1-5

CDR3 protein: ASRRGGSYEQY
V gene: TRBV5-6
J gene: TRBJ2-7

CDR3 protein: ASSQDRSSGVLGYEQY
V gene: TRBV4-2
J gene: TRBJ2-7

CDR3 protein: ASIAVDLPSYEQY
V gene: TRBV27
J gene: TRBJ2-7

CDR3 protein: ASSPESDEQF
V gene: TRBV18
J gene: TRBJ2-1

CDR3 protein: ASSLTSFYYNEQF
V gene: TRBV19
J gene: TRBJ2-1

CDR3 protein: ASSFGLAGLNEQF
V gene: TRBV7-3
J gene: TRBJ2-1

CDR3 protein: ASSPSGGYYNEQF
V gene: TRBV13
J gene: TRBJ2-1

CDR3 protein: ASRSSLVTETQY
V gene: TRBV19
J gene: TRBJ2-5

CDR3 protein: ASSYSTGSPQH
V gene: TRBV6-5
J gene: TRBJ1-5